This T cell receptor (beta chain) was found in a study of blood T cells in healthy people across ages. Remarks on this clonotype: Its antigen is still unknown.

This CDR3 comprises 15 residues. V dropped 3 bases and J dropped 8 bases, with 17 bases sitting between them. In germline, CDR1 is DFQATT, CDR2 SNEGSKA (reference sequence). The authors ran a second PCR of roughly 7 to 11 cycles using a sample-barcoded 5' primer and a J-beta primer mix. From the 5' RACE reads, TCRdb called clonotypes with MiXCR, one entry per CDR3 protein. The sample includes 650,000 to 1,000,000 distinct CDR3 sequences, about 36% of them seen just once. Study-wide points: Samples with more naive T cells showed higher observed beta diversity.

V and J are TRBV20-1 and TRBJ1-6, with D perhaps TRBD1 (5 bases). The origin of this receptor is a young man in good health. Material: blood. The CDR3: CSASGSGGTDSPLHF. The CDR3 nucleotides read TGCAGTGCTAGCGGATCGGGGGGAACGGATTCACCCCTCCACTTT.